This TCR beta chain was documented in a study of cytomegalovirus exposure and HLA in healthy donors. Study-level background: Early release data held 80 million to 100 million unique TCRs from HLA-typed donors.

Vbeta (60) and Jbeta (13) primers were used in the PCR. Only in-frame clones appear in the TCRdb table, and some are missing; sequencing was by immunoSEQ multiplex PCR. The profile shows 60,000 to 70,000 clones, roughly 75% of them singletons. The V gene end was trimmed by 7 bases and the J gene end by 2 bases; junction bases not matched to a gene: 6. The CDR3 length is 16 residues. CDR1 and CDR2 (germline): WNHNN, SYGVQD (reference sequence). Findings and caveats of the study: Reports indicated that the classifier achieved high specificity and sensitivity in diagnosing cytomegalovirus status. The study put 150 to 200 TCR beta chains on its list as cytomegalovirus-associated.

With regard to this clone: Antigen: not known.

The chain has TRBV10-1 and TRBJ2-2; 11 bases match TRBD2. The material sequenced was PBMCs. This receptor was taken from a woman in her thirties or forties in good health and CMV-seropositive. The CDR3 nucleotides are TGCGCCAGCACCCCGGGGACTAGCGGAAACACCGGGGAGCTGTTTTTT. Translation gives CASTPGTSGNTGELFF.